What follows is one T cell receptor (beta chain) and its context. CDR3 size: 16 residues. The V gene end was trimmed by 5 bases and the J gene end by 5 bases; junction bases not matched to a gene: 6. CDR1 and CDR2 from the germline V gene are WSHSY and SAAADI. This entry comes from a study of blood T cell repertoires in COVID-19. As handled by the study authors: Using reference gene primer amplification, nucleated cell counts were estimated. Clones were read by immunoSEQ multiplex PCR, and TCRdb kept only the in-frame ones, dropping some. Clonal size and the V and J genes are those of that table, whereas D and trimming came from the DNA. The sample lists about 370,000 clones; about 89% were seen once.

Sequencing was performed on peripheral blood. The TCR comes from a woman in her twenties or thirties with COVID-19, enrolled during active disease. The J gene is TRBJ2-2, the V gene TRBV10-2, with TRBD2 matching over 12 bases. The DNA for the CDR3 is TGCGCCAGCAGTCCCCTCGGACTAGCGGGAACCGGGGAGCTGTTTTTT. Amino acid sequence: CASSPLGLAGTGELFF.